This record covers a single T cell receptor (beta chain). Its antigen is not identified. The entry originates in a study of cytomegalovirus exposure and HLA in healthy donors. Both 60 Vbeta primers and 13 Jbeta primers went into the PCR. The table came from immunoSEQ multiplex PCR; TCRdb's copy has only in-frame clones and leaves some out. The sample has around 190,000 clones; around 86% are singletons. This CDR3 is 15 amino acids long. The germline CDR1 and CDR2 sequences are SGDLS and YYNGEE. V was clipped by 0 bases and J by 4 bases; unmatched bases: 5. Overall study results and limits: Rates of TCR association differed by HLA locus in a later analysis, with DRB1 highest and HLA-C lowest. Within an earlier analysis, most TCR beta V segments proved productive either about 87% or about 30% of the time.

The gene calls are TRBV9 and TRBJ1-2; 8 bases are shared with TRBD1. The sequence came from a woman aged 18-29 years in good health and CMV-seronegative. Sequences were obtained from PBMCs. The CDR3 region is CASSVEQGGFYGYTF. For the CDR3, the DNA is TGTGCCAGCAGCGTAGAACAGGGGGGATTCTATGGCTACACCTTC.